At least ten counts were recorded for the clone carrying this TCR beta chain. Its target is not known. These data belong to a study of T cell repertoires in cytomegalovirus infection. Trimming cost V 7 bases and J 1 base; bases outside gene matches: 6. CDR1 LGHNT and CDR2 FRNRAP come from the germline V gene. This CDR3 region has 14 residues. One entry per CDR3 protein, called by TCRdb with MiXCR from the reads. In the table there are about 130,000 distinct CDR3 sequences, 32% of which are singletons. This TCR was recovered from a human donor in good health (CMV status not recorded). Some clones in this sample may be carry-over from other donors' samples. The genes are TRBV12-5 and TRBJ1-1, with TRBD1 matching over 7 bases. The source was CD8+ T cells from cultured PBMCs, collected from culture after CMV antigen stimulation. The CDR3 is CASAPGQRNTEAFF. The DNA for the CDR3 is TGTGCTAGTGCCCCGGGACAGAGGAACACTGAAGCTTTCTTT.